Detailed here is one TCR beta chain. The target antigen is unknown. Sequence at one end of the junction differs from germline and may be a read error. The source of the sample is a study of cytomegalovirus exposure and HLA in healthy donors. Findings and caveats of the study: Specific recognition of CMV antigens was confirmed in vitro for three chains (all CMV-associated). There were some public TCRs occurring in many donors, but most TCR sequences were rare.

Measured with immunoSEQ multiplex PCR; TCRdb has only the in-frame clones, and not every one. The sample has under 100,000 clones, 95% to 98% seen once. The germline V gene has CDR1 LNHDA and CDR2 SQIVND (reference sequence). The CDR3 consists of 12 residues. The specimen sequenced was PBMCs. This rearrangement joins TRBV19 to TRBJ2-1; D gene unclear. This clonotype was sampled from a man younger than 35 in good health and CMV-seronegative. The CDR3 region is CASSPERASRVF. Written as DNA, the CDR3 is TGTGCCAGTAGTCCCGAGCGCGCCTCGCGAGTCTTC.